This entry lists 32 T cell receptor beta chains sequenced from one sample in a study of CD8 T cells in ankylosing spondylitis. TCRdb reprocessed the 5' RACE reads with MiXCR, giving one entry per CDR3 protein. The data contain 250,000 or so distinct CDR3 sequences, about a sixth of them singletons. The specimen was blood, either unsorted or a sorted T cell fraction (not recorded which). The source of these receptors is a male donor with ankylosing spondylitis or in good health (not recorded which).

Ten or more counts support this clonotype. This chain connects TRBV20-1 to TRBJ2-5, with 9 nucleotides matching TRBD2. The CDR3 extends over 13 amino acids. The V gene end was trimmed by 6 bases and the J gene end by 2 bases; junction bases not matched to a gene: 4. Per the germline V gene, CDR1 is DFQATT and CDR2 is SNEGSKA (reference sequence). CDR3 in DNA: TGCAGTGCAAGACTAGCGGCTCAAGAGACCCAGTACTTC. It is translated as CSARLAAQETQYF.

This clonotype was detected ten times or more. The CDR3: CASSLARGDNTGELFF. The CDR3 nucleotides are TGTGCCAGCAGCTTAGCGCGCGGGGACAACACCGGGGAGCTGTTTTTT. The V gene is TRBV7-9, the J gene TRBJ2-2; D is possibly TRBD2 (6 bases). Germline assignment: CDR1 SEHNR and CDR2 FQNEAQ (reference sequence). V was clipped by 0 bases and J by 2 bases, with 10 bases between them. The CDR3 is made up of 16 amino acids.

V gene TRBV25-1 combines with J gene TRBJ2-1; a possible D gene is TRBD2 (7 bases). The length of the CDR3 is 14 residues. The V gene lost 8 bases and the J gene lost 5 bases, with 16 bases spanning the gap. Germline CDR1 MGHDK, CDR2 SYGVNS. CDR3 bases: TGTGCCAGCTCGCTGGGGGGGGCTAACAATGAGCAGTTCTTC. Its protein product is CASSLGGANNEQFF.

V usage is TRBV6-5 and J usage is TRBJ2-1, with D possibly matching TRBD1 (7 bases). With 0 bases removed from V and 4 bases from J, the gap between germline ends came to 13 bases. There are 16 residues in the CDR3. Germline lookup yields CDR1 MNHEY and CDR2 SVGAGI. The CDR3 protein is CASSYSRQGGYNEQFF. DNA for the CDR3: TGTGCCAGCAGTTACTCGAGGCAGGGGGGATACAATGAGCAGTTCTTC.

This clonotype was counted a few times. This chain links TRBV6-1 with TRBJ1-2; weak D call: TRBD1 (5 bases). The CDR3 is 13 amino acids. Trimming removed 6 bases at V and 4 bases at J, with 12 bases between. Per germline, CDR1 MNHNS and CDR2 SASEGT. This CDR3 reads CASRPQAGYGYTF. The CDR3 nucleotides read TGTGCCAGCAGACCACAGGCCGGCTATGGCTACACCTTC.

For the CDR3, the DNA is TGTGCCAGCAGCCCCCCAGACATAGCCTACGAGCAGTACTTC. Translated: CASSPPDIAYEQYF. The chain employs TRBV9 and TRBJ2-7, with unresolved D. V lost 4 bases and J lost 2, with 13 bases in between. This CDR3 comprises 14 residues. Germline CDR1 and CDR2: SGDLS and YYNGEE.

This chain's CDR3 is CASSQDTENSPLHF. The CDR3 DNA is TGTGCCAGCAGCCAAGATACTGAGAATTCACCCCTCCACTTT. V is TRBV4-2 and J is TRBJ1-6; D not certain. V was clipped by 0 bases and J by 7 bases, with 7 bases between them. Germline V gene lookup returns CDR1 LGHNA and CDR2 YNFKEQ. This CDR3 has 14 residues.

The chain uses TRBV4-1 and TRBJ2-7, with D perhaps TRBD2 (6 bases). This CDR3 has 12 residues. The germline gives CDR1 MGHRA, CDR2 YSYEKL. Trimming removed 3 bases at V and 7 bases at J, with 10 bases between. The CDR3 reads CASSQTAGEQYF. CDR3 nucleotide sequence: TGCGCCAGCAGCCAGACGGCGGGAGAGCAGTACTTC.

The genes are TRBV5-4 and TRBJ2-3; 7 bases match TRBD1. CDR1 is SGHNT and CDR2 is YYREEE in the germline V gene (reference sequence). V shed 4 bases and J 7 bases; nucleotides not matched to a gene: 18. The CDR3 loop spans 17 amino acids. The CDR3 nucleotides read TGTGCCAGCAGCCTCGACAGGGACAAGGGGAAAATGTATACGCAGTATTTT. Amino acids: CASSLDRDKGKMYTQYF.

This chain links TRBV28 with TRBJ2-7, with 8 bases that match TRBD1. V lost 3 bases, J lost 6 bases, and 10 bases stayed unmatched. This CDR3 spans 15 amino acids. Germline CDR1 and CDR2: MDHEN and SYDVKM. The chain's CDR3 is CASSLTRQGAAEQYF. DNA for the CDR3: TGTGCCAGCAGTTTGACTCGCCAGGGGGCAGCCGAGCAGTACTTC.

The chain uses TRBV6-2 or TRBV6-3 and TRBJ2-7, with D tentatively TRBD2 (5 bases). CDR1 and CDR2 (germline): MNHEY, SVGEGT. The CDR3 has 15 amino acids. V lost 2 bases and J 2 bases, leaving 13 bases between the germline ends. CDR3 amino acids: CASSYAREAAYEQYF. The CDR3 DNA is TGTGCCAGCAGTTACGCCCGGGAAGCAGCCTACGAGCAGTACTTC.

CDR3 protein: CASSLEVGRGLAFF. The CDR3 DNA reads TGCGCCAGCAGCTTGGAAGTGGGCAGGGGCTTGGCTTTCTTT. This chain joins TRBV5-1 and TRBJ1-1; weak D call: TRBD1 (6 bases). CDR3 length: 14 residues. Germline CDR1 is SGHRS and CDR2 is YFSETQ. V was shortened by 0 bases and J by 11 bases, with 17 bases between the two germline ends.

The chain uses TRBV28 and TRBJ1-3; no definite D call. The CDR3 covers 17 residues. The V gene lost 4 bases and the J gene lost 0 bases, with 16 bases spanning the gap. CDR1 is MDHEN, CDR2 SYDVKM, per germline. The CDR3 DNA reads TGTGCCAGCAGTTCCCCTTGGCAGGTGTACTCTGGAAACACCATATATTTT. Its protein is CASSSPWQVYSGNTIYF.

This clonotype turned up a few times. This rearrangement joins TRBV27 to TRBJ2-1, with 8 bases identical to TRBD2. Germline V lookup: CDR1 MNHEY, CDR2 SMNVEV (reference sequence). The J segment lost 0 bases and the V segment lost 3 bases, leaving 4 bases of the junction unmatched. There are 16 residues in the CDR3. In nucleotides, the CDR3 is TGTGCCAGCAGTTTTAGCGCGGGAGGCTCCTACAATGAGCAGTTCTTC. It is translated as CASSFSAGGSYNEQFF.

The chain couples TRBV5-6 to TRBJ2-3, with 13 bases lining up with TRBD2. CDR3 length: 16 amino acids. CDR1 SGHDT and CDR2 YYEEEE come from the germline V gene. J was trimmed by 3 bases and V by 0 bases; bases with no gene match: 1. CDR3 nucleotides: TGTGCCAGCAGCTTGGCACTAGCGGGAGGGACAGATACGCAGTATTTT. Its translation: CASSLALAGGTDTQYF.

This chain uses TRBV18 with TRBJ1-1; D is unclear. V was shortened by 3 bases and J by 1 base, with 18 bases between the two germline ends. Germline V lookup: CDR1 KGHSH, CDR2 LQKENI. CDR3 length: 17 amino acids. CDR3 loop: CASSPSPSGKWNTEAFF. In DNA, the CDR3 is TGTGCCAGCTCACCTAGTCCCTCTGGGAAGTGGAACACTGAAGCTTTCTTT. The whole variable domain, filled in from reference TRBV18 and TRBJ1-1, reads NAGVMQNPRHLVRRRGQEARLRCSPMKGHSHVYWYRQLPEEGLKFMVYLQKENIIDESGMPKERFSAEFPKEGPSILRIQQVVRGDSAAYFCASSPSPSGKWNTEAFFGQGTRLTVV.

The chain uses TRBV12-3 or TRBV12-4 and TRBJ2-6, with 10 bases identical to TRBD1. This CDR3 comprises 19 residues. The V gene end was trimmed by 0 bases and the J gene end by 1 base; junction bases not matched to a gene: 6. The CDR3: CASSLALGQGSSGANVLTF. The CDR3 coding sequence is TGTGCCAGCAGTTTAGCGCTGGGACAGGGGTCTTCTGGGGCCAACGTCCTGACTTTC.

This clonotype was seen a few times. The V and J genes are TRBV4-3 and TRBJ2-1, with D uncertain. CDR3 size: 17 residues. V gave up 4 bases and J gave up 5 bases, with 21 bases separating them. CDR1 is LGHNA, CDR2 YSLEER, per germline. CDR3 residues: CASSPRIIPTGNNEQFF. The CDR3 DNA reads as TGCGCCAGCAGCCCCAGGATCATCCCAACTGGAAACAATGAGCAGTTCTTC.

V usage is TRBV7-3 and J usage is TRBJ2-5; no definite D call. The V and J ends lost 3 bases and 4 bases respectively, with 9 bases between them. This CDR3 contains 13 residues. CDR1 and CDR2 from the germline V gene are SGHTA and FQGTGA. CDR3 amino acids: CASSLPPSETQYF. The CDR3 nucleotides are TGTGCCAGCAGCTTGCCCCCCTCAGAGACCCAGTACTTC.

The sample holds many counts of this clonotype. The chain uses TRBV6-5 and TRBJ2-2; possibly TRBD1 or TRBD2 for D (5 bases each). Trimming took off 4 bases at V and 0 bases at J, with 9 bases between the two ends. The germline CDR1 and CDR2 sequences are MNHEY and SVGAGI. The length of the CDR3 is 15 residues. This chain's CDR3 is CASSFGTANTGELFF. CDR3 bases: TGTGCCAGCAGTTTCGGGACCGCGAACACCGGGGAGCTGTTTTTT.

The chain is built from TRBV29-1 and TRBJ2-1; possible D gene TRBD2, 5 bases. The CDR3 has 11 residues. The V end lost 3 bases, the J end lost 8 bases, and 8 bases lay between the germline ends. Germline V lookup: CDR1 SQVTM, CDR2 ANQGSEA. The CDR3: CSVEGDHEQFF. CDR3 coding DNA: TGCAGCGTTGAGGGAGACCATGAGCAGTTCTTC.

This clonotype appeared a few times. Here the CDR3 reads CSVVGPGTYEQYF. In nucleotides, the CDR3 is TGCAGCGTTGTGGGGCCAGGGACCTACGAGCAGTACTTC. V and J are TRBV29-1 and TRBJ2-7; TRBD1 might be the D (5 bases). CDR3 size: 13 residues. V was cut by 4 bases and J by 2 bases, with 12 bases left in between. Looked up from germline, CDR1 is SQVTM and CDR2 is ANQGSEA.

The chain has TRBV11-1 and TRBJ2-2; no clear D gene. The V end was cut by 7 bases, the J end by 3 bases, with 3 bases between. Germline CDR1 reads SGHAT; CDR2 reads FQDESV (reference sequence). The CDR3 contains 11 residues. CDR3 in DNA: TGTGCCAGCACGGACACCGGGGAGCTGTTTTTT. It yields the protein CASTDTGELFF.

This clonotype was counted only a few times. This chain connects TRBV12-3 or TRBV12-4 to TRBJ2-2; TRBD1 agrees at 7 bases. CDR3 length equals 16 residues. J was trimmed by 0 bases and V by 6 bases; bases with no gene match: 7. The CDR3 DNA reads as TGTGCCAGCAGCCCTAAGGGACAGACGAACACCGGGGAGCTGTTTTTT. Translation: CASSPKGQTNTGELFF.

The J gene is TRBJ2-1, the V gene TRBV7-2; TRBD2 agrees at 11 bases. The CDR3 has 15 amino acids. V lost 5 bases to trimming and J lost 7 bases; unmatched junction nucleotides: 7. Looked up from germline, CDR1 is SGHTA and CDR2 is FQGNSA. The CDR3 region has the DNA TGTGCCAGCAGCCCACTAGCGGGAGTAATGAATGAGCAGTTCTTC. Its protein product is CASSPLAGVMNEQFF.

This clonotype was recorded many times. For the CDR3, the DNA is TGTGCCAGCAGTGCGGGACAGGGGGTCAATCAGCCCCAGCATTTT. Translation: CASSAGQGVNQPQHF. The chain links TRBV12-3 or TRBV12-4 to TRBJ1-5; 11 nucleotides align to TRBD1. The V gene end was trimmed by 5 bases and the J gene end by 3 bases; junction bases not matched to a gene: 3. The CDR3 has 15 residues.

This clonotype was seen ten or more times. V usage is TRBV4-1 and J usage is TRBJ2-1, with 9 positions matching TRBD2. The J segment lost 4 bases and the V segment lost 3 bases, leaving 7 bases of the junction unmatched. This CDR3 has 16 amino acids. Germline V gives CDR1 MGHRA, CDR2 YSYEKL. The CDR3, as DNA: TGCGCCAGCAGCCATCCGACTAGCGGAGGTTACAATGAGCAGTTCTTC. Translation gives CASSHPTSGGYNEQFF.

This chain links TRBV4-2 with TRBJ2-1, with 13 bases lining up with TRBD2. Germline V gives CDR1 LGHNA, CDR2 YNFKEQ. The junction had 6 bases not matched to a gene; V was cut back by 0 bases and J by 7 bases. The CDR3 is made up of 17 amino acids. The CDR3 region has the DNA TGTGCCAGCAGCCAAGACGGACTAGCGGGAGTGAGGAATGAGCAGTTCTTC. Protein product: CASSQDGLAGVRNEQFF.

The rearrangement joins TRBV7-8 to TRBJ2-5; the D gene is possibly TRBD2 (6 bases). The length of the CDR3 is 16 residues. Trimming shortened V by 3 bases and J by 4 bases, and 18 bases separated the two germline ends. Germline CDR1 is SGHVS and CDR2 is FQNEAQ. The CDR3 region is CASSFHLGQGGETQYF. CDR3 bases: TGTGCCAGCAGCTTCCATCTGGGCCAGGGAGGAGAGACCCAGTACTTC.

This clonotype turned up a few times. This chain uses TRBV18 with TRBJ2-5, with TRBD1 as a possible D gene (6 bases). The CDR3 extends over 14 amino acids. Per the germline V gene, CDR1 is KGHSH and CDR2 is LQKENI. V lost 3 bases and J lost 2, with 10 bases in between. In nucleotides, the CDR3 is TGTGCCAGCTCACCCGGACAGCGACAAGAGACCCAGTACTTC. Its translation is CASSPGQRQETQYF.

This clonotype was seen a few times. The V and J genes are TRBV12-3 or TRBV12-4 and TRBJ2-5; 8 bases agree with TRBD1. The ends lost 5 bases at V and 2 bases at J; junction bases unmatched: 7. The CDR3 has 15 residues. CDR3 sequence: CASSPLTGAQETQYF. Written as DNA, the CDR3 is TGTGCCAGCAGTCCCTTGACAGGGGCGCAAGAGACCCAGTACTTC.

The rearrangement joins TRBV29-1 to TRBJ2-1; D gene unclear. V was cut by 6 bases and J by 5 bases, with 11 bases left in between. Germline values: CDR1 SQVTM, CDR2 ANQGSEA. The CDR3 contains 12 residues. The CDR3 nucleotides read TGCAGCGTCCGGGCCGAACACAATGAGCAGTTCTTC. Translation gives CSVRAEHNEQFF.